This TCR beta chain was identified during a study of cytomegalovirus exposure and HLA in healthy donors. TCRdb's table, derived via immunoSEQ multiplex PCR, lists solely in-frame clones and lacks some. The sample gives some 290,000 clones, approximately 85% of which show up once; approximately 0.9% is in the top ten. Whole-study findings and limits: The majority of TCR sequences were rare, yet some public TCRs appeared in many donors. Reported results showed that the classifier diagnosed cytomegalovirus status with high specificity and sensitivity.

Trimming took 1 base from V and 10 from J, leaving 20 bases between them. Germline V CDR1 and CDR2: WSHSY, SAAADI. This CDR3 has 17 residues. About this clone itself: Its antigen is not identified.

This rearrangement joins TRBV10-2 to TRBJ1-6, with unresolved D. This TCR was sampled from a man aged 25-40 years in good health and CMV-seronegative. Sequencing was carried out using PBMCs. The CDR3, as DNA: TGCGCCAGCAGTGAGTTCGGGGAAGGGTTCGGATGGTCACCCCTCCACTTT. Translation: CASSEFGEGFGWSPLHF.